This T cell receptor beta chain was identified in a study of cytotoxic CD8 clonotypes in ibrutinib-treated CLL (dated by TCRdb to 2020 to 2022). Looking at the study overall: The cohort was composed of more than ten relapsed/refractory and about 15 treatment-naive patients; IGHV unmutated status was identified in some 17 patients. Partial responses were observed in some 24 patients and complete responses in 2; after a median follow-up of 68 months, remission was maintained in 14 patients and progression was observed in around twelve. Response samples were obtained after a median of approximately twelve months of treatment, with a range of about 6 to 36 months. An average of about 250,000 productive templates and roughly 94,000 productive rearrangements was obtained per sample. Of the 90 or so participants in the trial, 20 to 30 had longitudinal samples available. Cryopreserved peripheral blood mononuclear cells were obtained prior to treatment, at the time of response, and at either disease progression or sustained remission. Every sample from remission and from progressive disease was obtained while the patients were still on ibrutinib. On the study overall, not on this receptor specifically: Baseline clonality exceeded that of age-matched healthy donors and correlated strongly with circulating CD8+ T-cell counts. Public clonotypes were rare and either shrank or stayed stable during treatment, and the rise in clonality at ibrutinib response reflected expansion of private clonotypes. Lymph node repertoires were not examined, and the timing of sampling was not matched between patients in sustained remission and those whose disease progressed. Clonality increased at ibrutinib response, stayed stable in sustained remission, and fell back toward baseline at progression.

Reading from cysteine to phenylalanine, the CDR3 counts 14 amino acids. This entry keeps only the CDR3 DNA: 42 bases, framed from base 1. Here V drops 7 bases and J drops 4 bases, and the junction holds 7 bases not matched to any gene. Sequences SGHVS (CDR1) and FNYEAQ (CDR2) are obtained from the germline V gene. Per the publication, the time point label means: progressive disease on ibrutinib. For TCR beta library preparation, about 2.2 micrograms of genomic DNA was extracted from cryopreserved PBMCs. Longitudinal blood samples from CLL patients on ibrutinib monotherapy underwent high-throughput TCR beta sequencing. Patients were enrolled in a phase 2 open-label single-center ibrutinib monotherapy trial. A MiSeq instrument was used for deep resolution sequencing, which targeted depths ranging from 1 in 1 million up to 1 in 200,000 T cells, with coverage averaging 10x for each clonotype. The immunoSEQ hsTCRB Kit was used to generate TCR beta libraries. The original methods were these. Data were analyzed with ImmunoSEQ Data Assistant and ImmunoSEQ Analyzer, with V, D and J genes assigned per IMGT definitions. Clonality, which ranges from 0 to 1, was calculated as one minus the normalized Shannon entropy of productive rearrangement frequencies. Public clonotype analysis was restricted to overrepresented clonotypes comprising at least 0.05% of each patient's repertoire. Repertoires from approximately 12 age-matched healthy donors in immuneACCESS were used as clonality controls. TCRdb limited this immuneACCESS table to in-frame rearrangements with V and J called. A share of clones is missing; checked studies link under half to unresolved V genes, and the rest is unexplained. The V and J calls and clone size come from that table; D and trimming were worked out from the DNA. The sample table records under 300,000 clones; 60% to 80% of these occur just once. The ten top clones hold about 5% of the sample.

About this clone itself: Its antigen target is currently unknown. No clone much larger than this one lies a single base away; base qualities are absent.

This sequence uses TRBV7-6 and TRBJ2-7; the central 10 bases match TRBD2. This specimen was PBMCs, taken at disease progression, from a patient treated with ibrutinib. This clonotype was obtained from a human donor with chronic lymphocytic leukemia. The DNA sequence is TGTGCCAGCACCCAGCGGGAGGGCAGTTACGAGCAGTACTTC. Its translation is CASTQREGSYEQYF.